The 26 T cell receptor beta chains below come from one sample, sequenced in a study of T cells in Graves' hyperthyroidism and ophthalmopathy. Using RNA transcripts as the source, TCR beta CDR3 regions were amplified. The TCR CDR3 was amplified in a first-round RT-PCR using the HTBI primer set. TCRdb processed the multiplex PCR reads anew with MiXCR; each CDR3 protein has one entry. This sample has about 500,000 distinct CDR3 sequences; about 16% occur once, and the top ten carry approximately 30%. The sample taken for sequencing was blood. Every receptor here comes from a woman between 25 and 40 years old with Graves' ophthalmopathy.

The table lists this clonotype with many counts. The rearrangement links TRBV4-2 to TRBJ2-1, with 9 bases that match TRBD2. The CDR3 contains 17 residues. Losses at the gene ends were 2 bases for V and 1 base for J; bases not matched to a gene: 6. In germline, CDR1 is LGHNA, CDR2 YNFKEQ. The CDR3 is CASSQRPSGVSYNEQFF. DNA for the CDR3: TGTGCCAGCAGCCAACGTCCTAGCGGGGTTTCCTACAATGAGCAGTTCTTC.

This clonotype was seen more than once but under ten times. This chain uses TRBV6-2 or TRBV6-3 with TRBJ1-5; possible D gene TRBD1, 6 bases. V lost 7 bases to trimming and J lost 5 bases, with 15 bases between them. Germline CDR1 is MNHEY and CDR2 is SVGEGT. The CDR3 spans 14 residues. The CDR3 protein is CASTPGAAYQPQHF. CDR3 nucleotide sequence: TGTGCCAGCACCCCAGGGGCCGCTTATCAGCCCCAGCATTTT.

This clonotype has a count of ten or more. The rearrangement joins TRBV11-2 to TRBJ2-7; D perhaps matches TRBD1 (6 bases). V was cut by 2 bases and J by 4 bases, with 18 bases left in between. Germline V CDR1 and CDR2: SGHAT, FQNNGV. The CDR3 is 16 amino acids. CDR3 in DNA: TGTGCCAGCAGCTTATTTACGGCAGGGGAAGAATACGAGCAGTACTTC. Translated: CASSLFTAGEEYEQYF.

This clonotype was seen a handful of times. This sequence joins TRBV28 and TRBJ2-3; 8 bases map to TRBD2. The CDR3 length is 16 residues. J gave up 3 bases and V 8 bases, and 13 bases lay outside the gene matches. CDR1 and CDR2 from the germline V gene are MDHEN and SYDVKM. CDR3 DNA: TGTGCCAGCGATGCTCGGGGGGGCACGAGTACAGATACGCAGTATTTT. It encodes CASDARGGTSTDTQYF.

This clonotype was seen at least ten times. The chain couples TRBV11-2 to TRBJ1-6; D gene unclear. This CDR3 is built from 14 residues. The germline gives CDR1 SGHAT, CDR2 FQNNGV. V was cut by 1 base and J by 7 bases, with 8 bases left in between. In DNA, the CDR3 is TGTGCCAGCAGCTTAGTGACGGGAAATTCACCCCTCCACTTT. Residues: CASSLVTGNSPLHF.

This clonotype was seen at least ten times. The CDR3 coding sequence is TGCGCCAGCAGCAGACAGGGCGTTTGGACAGATACGCAGTATTTT. It yields the protein CASSRQGVWTDTQYF. This sequence joins TRBV5-1 and TRBJ2-3; 7 nucleotides line up with TRBD1. This CDR3 is 15 amino acids long. The V gene end was trimmed by 4 bases and the J gene end by 3 bases; junction bases not matched to a gene: 8. Germline-derived CDR1 and CDR2 are SGHRS and YFSETQ.

This clonotype was seen more than once but under ten times. The genes are TRBV6-1 and TRBJ2-3, with TRBD2 matching over 9 bases. The germline V gene has CDR1 MNHNS and CDR2 SASEGT. Losses at the gene ends were 4 bases for V and 10 bases for J; bases not matched to a gene: 3. The length of the CDR3 is 12 residues. CDR3 coding DNA: TGTGCCAGCAGTGGGCGGGAGGGATCGCAGTATTTT. This translates into CASSGREGSQYF.

The V and J genes are TRBV27 and TRBJ2-1, with 9 bases lining up with TRBD1. This CDR3 has 15 residues. J lost 6 bases, V lost 3 bases, and 6 bases had no gene match. Germline V gives CDR1 MNHEY, CDR2 SMNVEV (reference sequence). The chain's CDR3 is CASSFFGQGSNEQFF. CDR3 nucleotide sequence: TGTGCCAGCAGTTTTTTCGGACAGGGGAGCAATGAGCAGTTCTTC.

The sample holds a few counts of this clonotype. This chain connects TRBV6-5 to TRBJ2-2; 7 bases fit TRBD2. The CDR3 runs to 15 residues. V gave up 1 base and J gave up 5 bases; unmatched junction bases: 4. Germline V gene data show CDR1 as MNHEY and CDR2 as SVGAGI. The CDR3 region is CASSYLQGGTGELFF. CDR3 in DNA: TGTGCCAGCAGTTACTTGCAGGGAGGGACCGGGGAGCTGTTTTTT.

The gene calls are TRBV6-2 or TRBV6-3 and TRBJ2-1, with 8 bases identical to TRBD2. The CDR3 totals 15 residues. CDR1 and CDR2 (germline): MNHEY, SVGEGT. Unmatched junction bases numbered 6, after V lost 2 bases and J lost 6 bases. CDR3 region: CASSYGTSKSNEQFF. Here the CDR3 DNA reads TGTGCCAGCAGTTACGGGACTAGTAAAAGCAATGAGCAGTTCTTC.

The CDR3 DNA reads as TGTGCCAGCTGGCTAGCGGGAATCGACGAGCAGTACTTC. This gives the protein CASWLAGIDEQYF. The V call is TRBV6-2 or TRBV6-3, the J call TRBJ2-7; 9 bases align to TRBD2. Germline CDR1 MNHEY, CDR2 SVGEGT. The CDR3 loop spans 13 amino acids. The junction had 7 bases not matched to a gene; V was cut back by 8 bases and J by 5 bases.

V and J are TRBV2 and TRBJ2-3; D might be TRBD1 (6 bases). The CDR3 totals 14 residues. Germline V CDR1 and CDR2: SNHLY, FYNNEI. Trimming took 5 bases from V and 1 from J, leaving 10 bases between them. CDR3 sequence reads: CASSPYRGTDTQYF. CDR3 bases: TGTGCCAGCAGTCCCTACAGGGGCACAGATACGCAGTATTTT.

This clonotype was found many times. The chain carries TRBV12-3 or TRBV12-4 and TRBJ1-1, with unresolved D. Trimming stripped 7 bases from V and 2 bases from J, with 11 bases between. The CDR3 covers 13 residues. The CDR3 DNA reads TGTGCCAGCAACTCGGCTGTAAACACTGAAGCTTTCTTT. Translated: CASNSAVNTEAFF.

This clonotype has only a few counts. The rearrangement links TRBV6-4 to TRBJ2-3, with TRBD1 matching over 9 bases. Germline V gene data show CDR1 as MRHNA and CDR2 as SNTAGT. V gave up 5 bases and J gave up 4 bases; unmatched junction bases: 4. The CDR3 has 14 residues. CDR3: CASSRQGGSDTQYF. Here the CDR3 DNA reads TGTGCCAGCAGTCGACAGGGGGGCTCAGATACGCAGTATTTT.

This clonotype appeared a few times. V usage is TRBV12-3 or TRBV12-4 and J usage is TRBJ2-3; 10 bases agree with TRBD1. This CDR3 has 15 residues. With V trimmed by 7 bases and J by 6 bases, 10 bases remained unmatched. The CDR3 nucleotides are TGTGCCAGCAACGACGACAGGGGGCAACGGGATACGCAGTATTTT. This encodes CASNDDRGQRDTQYF.

In this sample, this clonotype turned up once. A read error is possible here, since a much larger clone lies one base away. The chain uses TRBV7-9 and TRBJ2-1; the match to TRBD2 covers 10 bases. Judging by the DNA end, TRBJ2-7 fits better; the J call may be wrong. Per germline, CDR1 SEHNR and CDR2 FQNEAQ (reference sequence). The CDR3 length is 16 residues. DNA of the CDR3: TGTGCCAGCAGCCAGGATCTAGCGGGAGAATGGAATGAGCAGTACTTC. Its protein product is CASSQDLAGEWNEQYF.

This clonotype was recorded at least ten times. This chain uses TRBV6-2 or TRBV6-3 with TRBJ2-7; D perhaps matches TRBD2 (5 bases). The CDR3 is 15 amino acids. Germline lookup yields CDR1 MNHEY and CDR2 SVGEGT. V was pared by 0 bases and J by 3 bases, with 12 bases between. CDR3 coding DNA: TGTGCCAGCAGTTACTCGGGAGCCTCGGACTACGAGCAGTACTTC. Its translation is CASSYSGASDYEQYF.

This clonotype was seen more than once but under ten times. The rearrangement links TRBV15 to TRBJ2-7, with D possibly TRBD2 on 6 matching bases. V was pared by 0 bases and J by 3 bases, with 9 bases between. The CDR3 spans 14 residues. Germline V gene lookup returns CDR1 LNHNV and CDR2 YYDKDF (reference sequence). The CDR3 here is CATSRDVGGYEQYF. As DNA, the CDR3 is TGTGCCACCAGCAGAGATGTCGGGGGCTACGAGCAGTACTTC. Full variable domain (remainder filled in from reference TRBV15 and TRBJ2-7): DAMVIQNPRYQVTQFGKPVTLSCSQTLNHNVMYWYQQKSSQAPKLLFHYYDKDFNNEADTPDNFQSRRPNTSFCFLDIRSPGLGDTAMYLCATSRDVGGYEQYFGPGTRLTVT.

This clonotype showed up many times. The rearrangement links TRBV20-1 to TRBJ2-7, with D maybe TRBD2 (5 bases). Germline V lookup: CDR1 DFQATT, CDR2 SNEGSKA (reference sequence). This CDR3 is built from 13 residues. With 7 bases removed from V and 6 bases from J, the gap between germline ends came to 19 bases. CDR3 DNA: TGCAGTGGTATTCGGCGGGCTTCGGGCGAGCAGTACTTC. Protein product: CSGIRRASGEQYF.

This clonotype was found many times. The rearrangement links TRBV20-1 to TRBJ2-1; unclear D gene. Germline CDR1 reads DFQATT; CDR2 reads SNEGSKA (reference sequence). This CDR3 region has 16 residues. Trimming removed 0 bases at V and 1 base at J, with 13 bases between. CDR3 amino acids: CSARDRLGASYNEQFF. CDR3 coding DNA: TGCAGTGCTAGAGATCGGCTAGGAGCATCCTACAATGAGCAGTTCTTC.

The table lists this clonotype with a few counts. The chain employs TRBV10-3 and TRBJ2-2; 7 bases fit TRBD2. J gave up 4 bases and V 10 bases, and 12 bases lay outside the gene matches. The CDR3 runs 15 residues. Germline V gene sequence: CDR1 ENHRY, CDR2 SYGVKD. The CDR3 spells CATREGGPVTGELFF. As DNA, the CDR3 is TGTGCCACCAGGGAGGGAGGGCCTGTCACCGGGGAGCTGTTTTTT.

The V gene is TRBV4-1, the J gene TRBJ2-7; perhaps TRBD1 as D (6 bases). V was pared by 2 bases and J by 4 bases, with 15 bases between. The CDR3 has 15 residues. Germline assignment: CDR1 MGHRA and CDR2 YSYEKL. The CDR3 sequence: CASSQFVRGRYEQYF. Here the CDR3 DNA reads TGCGCCAGCAGCCAATTCGTCAGGGGAAGATACGAGCAGTACTTC.

This clonotype has more than one count but fewer than ten. The chain carries TRBV7-9 and TRBJ1-1; 7 nucleotides align to TRBD1. Germline V gives CDR1 SEHNR, CDR2 FQNEAQ (reference sequence). The CDR3 totals 13 residues. Losses at the gene ends were 9 bases for V and 1 base for J; bases not matched to a gene: 5. The CDR3 bases are TGTGCCAGTGTACAGGGGCGGAACACTGAAGCTTTCTTT. It specifies CASVQGRNTEAFF.

The V gene is TRBV24-1, the J gene TRBJ2-2; D perhaps matches TRBD1 (5 bases). Deletions cut 0 bases from V and 4 bases from J, with 23 bases between. CDR1 KGHDR and CDR2 SFDVKD come from the germline V gene. This CDR3 is built from 20 residues. The chain's CDR3 is CATSDLSRRRDFWSTGELFF. The CDR3 DNA reads TGTGCCACCAGTGATTTGAGCCGCCGCAGGGATTTCTGGAGCACCGGGGAGCTGTTTTTT.

CDR3 region: CASSSTTPGLDTQYF. The CDR3 bases are TGTGCCAGCAGCTCAACTACACCCGGCTTAGATACGCAGTATTTT. V usage is TRBV7-9 and J usage is TRBJ2-3, with no clear D. V shed 4 bases and J shed 5 bases, with 16 bases lying between them. The CDR3 runs to 15 residues. Germline V gene sequence: CDR1 SEHNR, CDR2 FQNEAQ (reference sequence).

This clonotype occurred many times. The chain has TRBV28 and TRBJ2-1, with a weak D call TRBD2 (6 bases). Germline CDR1 reads MDHEN; CDR2 reads SYDVKM. The CDR3 is 15 amino acids. V gave up 6 bases and J gave up 6 bases, with 18 bases separating them. CDR3 protein: CASRYRDSRFNEQFF. The CDR3 nucleotides read TGTGCCAGCAGGTACCGGGACTCCCGATTCAATGAGCAGTTCTTC.